This T cell receptor beta chain was identified during a study of T cell repertoires in cytomegalovirus infection. At the level of the study: Selected CMV epitopes included recently identified HLA-C-restricted ones as well as well-studied HLA-B-restricted ones. Study findings and constraints: Cumulated frequencies of public TCR beta families served to identify carriers of CMV plus the relevant HLA. Ex vivo responses were dominated by HLA-C-restricted CMV-specific TCR beta clonotypes.

Germline CDR1 is KGHDR and CDR2 is SFDVKD. The CDR3 runs 17 residues. J lost 4 bases, V lost 3 bases, and 4 bases had no gene match. TCRdb re-derived calls from the reads in MiXCR, one entry per CDR3 protein. The sample consists of approximately 280,000 distinct CDR3 sequences, roughly a fifth of them appearing once. This clonotype was counted only a few times. The antigen is undetermined. The V call is TRBV24-1, the J call TRBJ2-3, with TRBD2 matching 15 bases. The sample in question was cultured PBMCs, obtained from culture after CMV antigen stimulation. This clonotype originated in a human donor in good health (CMV status not recorded). Some clones in this sample may be carry-over from other donors' samples. CDR3 nucleotides: TGTGCCACCAGTGATCCCGGACTAGCGGGAGGGTCAGATACGCAGTATTTT. Amino acids: CATSDPGLAGGSDTQYF.